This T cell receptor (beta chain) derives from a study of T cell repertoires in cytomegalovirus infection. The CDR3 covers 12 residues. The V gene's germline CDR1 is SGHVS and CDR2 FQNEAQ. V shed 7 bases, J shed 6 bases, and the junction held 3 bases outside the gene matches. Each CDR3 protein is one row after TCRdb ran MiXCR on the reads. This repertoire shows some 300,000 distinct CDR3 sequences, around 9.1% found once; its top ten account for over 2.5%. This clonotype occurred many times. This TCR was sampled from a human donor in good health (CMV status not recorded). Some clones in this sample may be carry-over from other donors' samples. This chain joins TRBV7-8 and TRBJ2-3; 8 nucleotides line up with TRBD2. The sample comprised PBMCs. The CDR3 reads CASKTSADTQYF. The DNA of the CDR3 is TGTGCCAGCAAGACTAGCGCGGATACGCAGTATTTT.